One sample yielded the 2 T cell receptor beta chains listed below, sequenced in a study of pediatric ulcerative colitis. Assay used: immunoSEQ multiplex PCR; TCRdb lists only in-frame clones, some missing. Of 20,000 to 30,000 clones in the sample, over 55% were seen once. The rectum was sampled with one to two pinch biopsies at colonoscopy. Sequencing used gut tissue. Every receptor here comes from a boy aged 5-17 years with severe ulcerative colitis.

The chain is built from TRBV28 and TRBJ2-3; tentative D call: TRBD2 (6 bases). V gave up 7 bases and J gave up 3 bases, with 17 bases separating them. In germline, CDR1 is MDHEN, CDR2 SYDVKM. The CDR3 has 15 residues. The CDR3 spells CASTTLGGGTDTQYF. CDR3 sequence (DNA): TGTGCCAGCACCACCTTAGGTGGGGGGACAGATACGCAGTATTTT.

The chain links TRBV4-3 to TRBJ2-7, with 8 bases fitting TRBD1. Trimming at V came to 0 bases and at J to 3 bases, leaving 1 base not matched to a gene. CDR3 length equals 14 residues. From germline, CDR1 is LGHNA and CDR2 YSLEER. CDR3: CASSQDRGRYEQYF. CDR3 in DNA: TGCGCCAGCAGCCAAGACAGGGGGCGCTACGAGCAGTACTTC.